This T cell receptor beta chain came from a study of T-cell memory formation after mild COVID-19. Study background: The TCR clusters were mostly specific to one donor.

CDR3 length equals 11 residues. CDR1 is SGHAT and CDR2 is FQNNGV in the germline V gene. This clonotype has a handful of counts. Its antigen is still unknown. The junction does not match germline at one end; this may be a read error. After 5'RACE with constant-segment primers, TCR alpha and TCR beta cDNA libraries carrying sample barcodes and UMIs were obtained. TCRdb independently ran MiXCR on the 5' RACE reads; one entry per CDR3 protein. The sample lists some 280,000 distinct CDR3 sequences; roughly 15% were seen once. Broader study findings: What remained unconfirmed was the SARS-CoV-2 specificity of second-wave clones peaking on day 37. Clones which contracted sat mainly in CM and EM if CD4+, and in EMRA if CD8+.

Source material: PBMCs or a T cell subset sorted from them (not recorded which). V and J are TRBV11-2 and TRBJ2-2, with D uncertain. This TCR derives from a man aged 18-30 years who had mild COVID-19 (a few samples of this study predate the infection). Cell type and time point are not known. CDR3: CASRLDRELFF. CDR3 bases: TGTGCCAGCAGATTAGACCGGGAGCTGTTTTTT.